This T cell receptor (beta chain) stems from a study of control samples from healthy donors and cancer patients. CDR3 length: 15 amino acids. V lost 4 bases to trimming and J lost 5 bases, with 17 bases between them. Germline V CDR1 and CDR2: SGHTA, FQGNSA. TCRdb's copy holds only in-frame clones and misses some; the assay was immunoSEQ multiplex PCR. Among approximately 87,000 clones, 91% were seen once, and the ten largest hold 15% to 20%. This TCR derives from a man in his fifties or sixties in good health. The chain links TRBV7-2 to TRBJ1-1, with D tentatively TRBD1 (5 bases). Input material: blood. In nucleotides, the CDR3 is TGTGCCAGCAGCTCCCAGAGGCGTTGGGGGACTGAAGCTTTCTTT. Its translation: CASSSQRRWGTEAFF.